The table lists the clone carrying this T cell receptor beta chain with a few counts. Its antigen is still unknown. Gene names are the mouse ones. The read terminates 4 residues ahead of where the CDR3 ends, so the germline J gene completes it. This CDR3 has 12 residues. V lost 4 bases and J lost 3, with 8 bases in between. Per germline, CDR1 NNHDY and CDR2 SYVADS. RNA, once extracted, was reverse transcribed into cDNA for use as the sequencing template. Using immunoSEQ multiplex PCR, the repertoire was profiled, and TCRdb retains in-frame clones only, with some absent. The specimen has more than 90,000 clones, none found just once. This sample is part of a study of CD8+ T cells in alopecia areata. Study at large: Roughly 7-11-week-old female C3H/HeJ mice were grafted with skin from spontaneously alopecic roughly 6-12-month-old C3H/HeJ graft donors.

Findings of the study overall: Compared with mice, patients displayed less clear TCR sharing, possibly for HLA-related reasons. Lesional scalp displayed greater clonality than normal scalp, most notably in alopecia totalis/universalis.

The chain is built from TRBV13-3 and TRBJ2-7, with D uncertain. This clonotype originated in a C3H/HeJ mouse with alopecia areata. For the strain, the MHC haplotype given is H2-k. Sequenced material: lesional skin. The sequenced CDR3 bases are TGTGCCAGCAGTCAAGACAACTAT. Its translation is CASSQDNY. The entire CDR3 protein reads CASSQDNYEQYF.